These T cell receptor beta chains were read from a single sample in a study of T cell repertoires in cytomegalovirus infection. MiXCR, applied by TCRdb to the reads, yields one record per CDR3 protein. The data contain fewer than 300,000 distinct CDR3 sequences, about 25% of them singletons. Input material: PBMCs. The receptors were gathered from a human donor in good health (CMV status not recorded). Some clones in this sample may be carry-over from other donors' samples. CDR3s leave out the opening cysteine and the closing phenylalanine or tryptophan.

v_gene: TRBV20-1
CDR3aa: SAKIQSTDTQY

v_gene: TRBV20-1
CDR3aa: SPLGGSYNEQF

v_gene: TRBV7-2
CDR3aa: ASSKDRTLRADTQY

v_gene: TRBV15
CDR3aa: ATSAYNEQF

v_gene: TRBV7-9
CDR3aa: ASSSSGKNTEAF

v_gene: TRBV12-3/TRBV12-4
CDR3aa: ASRRGEVIYEQY

v_gene: TRBV29-1
CDR3aa: SVDVGTARFGYT

v_gene: TRBV29-1
CDR3aa: SVTRDYEQY

v_gene: TRBV7-6
CDR3aa: ASSIQGASNLEQF

v_gene: TRBV29-1
CDR3aa: SVESTRVRETQY

v_gene: TRBV5-1
CDR3aa: ASSYRDRGSYNEQF

v_gene: TRBV28
CDR3aa: ASNLAGSYEQY

v_gene: TRBV27
CDR3aa: ASSLQGVGGNTIY

v_gene: TRBV5-6
CDR3aa: ASSLGGQGQSYEQY

v_gene: TRBV29-1
CDR3aa: SVVGIGGIDEQY

v_gene: TRBV28
CDR3aa: ASSFRGPPYNEQF

v_gene: TRBV19
CDR3aa: ASSIGSRGGTYEQY

v_gene: TRBV19
CDR3aa: ASSIEDRATDTQY

v_gene: TRBV20-1
CDR3aa: SATEIPTYQETQY

v_gene: TRBV28
CDR3aa: ASSWRIYEQY

v_gene: TRBV7-2
CDR3aa: ASSLVRGGNQPQH

v_gene: TRBV7-2
CDR3aa: ASSLVVGLNSPLH

v_gene: TRBV7-2
CDR3aa: ASSFRSGSTIYEQY

v_gene: TRBV12-3/TRBV12-4
CDR3aa: ASTDTNTEAF

v_gene: TRBV20-1
CDR3aa: SASLQRDEQF

v_gene: TRBV4-3
CDR3aa: ASSQDKASGREQY

v_gene: TRBV5-1
CDR3aa: ASSFRGLQYNEQF

v_gene: TRBV28
CDR3aa: ASSNNGRSYEQY

v_gene: TRBV7-2
CDR3aa: ASSLRLAGADTQY

v_gene: TRBV7-2
CDR3aa: ASSSLGLAGARSYEQY

v_gene: TRBV6-4
CDR3aa: ASPNRQGEQF

v_gene: TRBV7-9
CDR3aa: ASSSNTNTEAF

v_gene: TRBV12-3/TRBV12-4
CDR3aa: ASITPGRTEAF

v_gene: TRBV7-2
CDR3aa: ASSLYRDEQF

v_gene: TRBV2
CDR3aa: ASSAGRHGYT

v_gene: TRBV6-1
CDR3aa: ASSELGSAGQEKLF

v_gene: TRBV10-3
CDR3aa: AISDPSGGYNEQF